Reported below is one T cell receptor beta chain. Its antigen is undetermined. Trimming cost V 5 bases and J 2 bases, with 10 bases left between them. CDR1 is KGHDR and CDR2 is SFDVKD in the germline V gene. This CDR3 has 14 amino acids. The data were produced by immunoSEQ multiplex PCR, yet TCRdb's version contains in-frame clones alone and is incomplete. The sample lists tens of thousands of clones; 76% were seen once. The unexposed donors gave CD4+ T cells in about 2010-2019, prior to COVID-19. After nine to ten days of culture, CD4+ T cells were isolated. These data originate in a study of CD4 T cells in relation to SARS-CoV-2 and coronaviruses.

The sequence came from a human donor in good health. The source material was CD4+ T cells from PBMCs, cultured in vitro. The chain couples TRBV24-1 to TRBJ2-3, with D perhaps TRBD1 (6 bases). This CDR3 is CATSGTGFTDTQYF. The CDR3 region has the DNA TGTGCCACCAGTGGCACAGGGTTCACAGATACGCAGTATTTT.